The entry below gives a single TCR beta chain sequence along with its context. The antigen remains undetermined. Germline values: CDR1 LNHDA, CDR2 SQIVND (reference sequence). The ends lost 5 bases at V and 7 bases at J; junction bases unmatched: 11. The CDR3 is made up of 15 amino acids. This sample was taken from a study of beta chain features in type 1 diabetes. CD4+ naive, central memory, regulatory and stem cell-like memory cells were sorted via CD45RO/CCR7/CD25/CD127/CD95/CD27. Expressed TCRB transcripts were sequenced because the isolated RNA had all been reverse transcribed beforehand. Repertoires were generated with immunoSEQ multiplex PCR, while TCRdb's copy carries only in-frame clones and drops some. The table has 50,000 to 70,000 clones, 40% to 65% seen once; the top ten hold roughly 2.5%. General study results and limits: Among all four CD4+ subsets, Type 1 diabetes patients had TCRB CDR3s that were moderately but significantly shorter.

This TCR derives from a woman between 35 and 50 years old with type 1 diabetes. Sequences were obtained from Tregs from blood. The V and J genes are TRBV19 and TRBJ1-2, with 9 bases fitting TRBD1. CDR3 bases: TGTGCCAGTAGTCCAATCTTGGGACAGGGAATTGGCTACACCTTC. It specifies CASSPILGQGIGYTF.